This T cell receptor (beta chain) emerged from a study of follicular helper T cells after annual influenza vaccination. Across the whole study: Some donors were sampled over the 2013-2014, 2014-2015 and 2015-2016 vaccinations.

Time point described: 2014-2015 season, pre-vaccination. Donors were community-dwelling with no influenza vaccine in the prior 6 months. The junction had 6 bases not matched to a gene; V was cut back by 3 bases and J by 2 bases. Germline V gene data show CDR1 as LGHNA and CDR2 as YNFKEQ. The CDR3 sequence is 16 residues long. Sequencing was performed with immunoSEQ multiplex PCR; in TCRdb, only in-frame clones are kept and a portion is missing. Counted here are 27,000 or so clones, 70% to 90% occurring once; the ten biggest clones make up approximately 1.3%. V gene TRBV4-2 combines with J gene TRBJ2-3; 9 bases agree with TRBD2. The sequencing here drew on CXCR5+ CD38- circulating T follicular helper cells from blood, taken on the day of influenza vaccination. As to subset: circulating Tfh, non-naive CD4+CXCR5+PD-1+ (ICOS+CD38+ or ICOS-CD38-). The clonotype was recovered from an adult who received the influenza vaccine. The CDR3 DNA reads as TGTGCCAGCAGCCAGGCGTTAGCGGGGGCCACAGATACGCAGTATTTT. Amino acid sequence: CASSQALAGATDTQYF.